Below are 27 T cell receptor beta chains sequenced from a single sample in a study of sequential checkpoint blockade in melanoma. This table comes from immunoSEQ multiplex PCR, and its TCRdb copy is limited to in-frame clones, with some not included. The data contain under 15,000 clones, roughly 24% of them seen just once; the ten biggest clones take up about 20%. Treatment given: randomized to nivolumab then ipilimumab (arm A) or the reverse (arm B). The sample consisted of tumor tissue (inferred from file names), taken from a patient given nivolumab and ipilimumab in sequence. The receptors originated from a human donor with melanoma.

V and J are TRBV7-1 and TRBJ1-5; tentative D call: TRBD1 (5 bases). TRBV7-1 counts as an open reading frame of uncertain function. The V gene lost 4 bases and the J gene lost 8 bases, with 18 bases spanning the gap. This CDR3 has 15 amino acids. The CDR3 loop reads CASSFRVDTWEPQHF. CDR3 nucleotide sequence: TGTGCCAGCAGCTTTAGGGTGGACACTTGGGAGCCCCAGCATTTT.

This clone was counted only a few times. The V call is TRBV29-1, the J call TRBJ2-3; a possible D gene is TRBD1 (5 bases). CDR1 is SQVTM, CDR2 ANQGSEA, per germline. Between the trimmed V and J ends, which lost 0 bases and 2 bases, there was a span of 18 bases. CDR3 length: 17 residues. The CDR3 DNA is TGCAGCGTTGAAGATGACGCTTTTGGCAGGGACACAGATACGCAGTATTTT. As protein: CSVEDDAFGRDTDTQYF.

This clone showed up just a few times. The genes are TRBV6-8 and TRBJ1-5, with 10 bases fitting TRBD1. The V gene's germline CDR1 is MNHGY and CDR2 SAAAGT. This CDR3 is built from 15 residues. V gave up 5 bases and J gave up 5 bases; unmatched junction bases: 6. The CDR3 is CASSRTGGAHQPQHF. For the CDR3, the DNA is TGTGCCAGCAGTCGGACAGGGGGAGCGCATCAGCCCCAGCATTTT.

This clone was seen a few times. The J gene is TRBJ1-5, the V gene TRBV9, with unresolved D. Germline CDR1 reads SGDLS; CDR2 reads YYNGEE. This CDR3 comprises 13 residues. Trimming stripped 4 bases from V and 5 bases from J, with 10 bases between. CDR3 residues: CASSRGKDQPQHF. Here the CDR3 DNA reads TGTGCCAGCAGCAGAGGGAAAGATCAGCCCCAGCATTTT.

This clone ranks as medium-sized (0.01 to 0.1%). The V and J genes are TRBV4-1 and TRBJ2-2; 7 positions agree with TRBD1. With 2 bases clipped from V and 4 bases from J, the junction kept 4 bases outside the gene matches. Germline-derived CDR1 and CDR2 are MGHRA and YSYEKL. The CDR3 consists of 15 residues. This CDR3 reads CASSQYTGATGELFF. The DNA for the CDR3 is TGCGCCAGCAGCCAATACACAGGGGCCACCGGGGAGCTGTTTTTT.

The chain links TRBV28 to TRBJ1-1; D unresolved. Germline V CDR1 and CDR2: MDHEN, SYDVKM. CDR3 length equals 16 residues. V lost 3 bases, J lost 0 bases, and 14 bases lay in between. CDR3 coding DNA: TGTGCCAGCAGTTTCCCCCTGGACGGTCTGAACACTGAAGCTTTCTTT. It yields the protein CASSFPLDGLNTEAFF. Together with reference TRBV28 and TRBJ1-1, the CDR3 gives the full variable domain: DVKVTQSSRYLVKRTGEKVFLECVQDMDHENMFWYRQDPGLGLRLIYFSYDVKMKEKGDIPEGYSVSREKKERFSLILESASTNQTSMYLCASSFPLDGLNTEAFFGQGTRLTVV.

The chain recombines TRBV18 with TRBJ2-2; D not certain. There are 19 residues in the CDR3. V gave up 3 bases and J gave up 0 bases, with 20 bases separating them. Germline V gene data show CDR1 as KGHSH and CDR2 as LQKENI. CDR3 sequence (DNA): TGTGCCAGCTCACCCCCCGGGCTTAGCAGCTGGGCGAACACCGGGGAGCTGTTTTTT. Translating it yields CASSPPGLSSWANTGELFF.

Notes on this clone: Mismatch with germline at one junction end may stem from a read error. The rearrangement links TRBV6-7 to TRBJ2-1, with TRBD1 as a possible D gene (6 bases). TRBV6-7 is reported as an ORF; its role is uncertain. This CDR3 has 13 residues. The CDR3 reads CASSYDRPGLKVF. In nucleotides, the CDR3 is TGTGCCAGCAGTTACGACAGGCCGGGCCTCAAAGTCTTC.

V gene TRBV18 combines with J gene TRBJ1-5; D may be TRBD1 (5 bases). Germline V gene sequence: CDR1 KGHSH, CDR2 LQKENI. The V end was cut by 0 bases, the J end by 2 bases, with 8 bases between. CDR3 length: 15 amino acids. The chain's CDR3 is CASSPPWGGNQPQHF. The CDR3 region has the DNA TGTGCCAGCTCACCACCTTGGGGCGGCAATCAGCCCCAGCATTTT.

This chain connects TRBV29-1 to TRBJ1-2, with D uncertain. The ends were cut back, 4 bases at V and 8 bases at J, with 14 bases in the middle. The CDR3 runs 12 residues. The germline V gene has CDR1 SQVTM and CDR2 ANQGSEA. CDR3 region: CSVVLNRWGYTF. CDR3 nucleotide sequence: TGCAGCGTTGTCCTGAATAGGTGGGGCTACACCTTC.

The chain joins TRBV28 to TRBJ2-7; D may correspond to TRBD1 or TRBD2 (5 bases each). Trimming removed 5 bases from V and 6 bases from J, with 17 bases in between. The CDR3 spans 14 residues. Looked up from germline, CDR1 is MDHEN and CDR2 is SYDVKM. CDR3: CASSQTPWGSEQYV. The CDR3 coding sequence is TGTGCCAGCAGTCAGACTCCCTGGGGGAGCGAGCAGTACGTC.

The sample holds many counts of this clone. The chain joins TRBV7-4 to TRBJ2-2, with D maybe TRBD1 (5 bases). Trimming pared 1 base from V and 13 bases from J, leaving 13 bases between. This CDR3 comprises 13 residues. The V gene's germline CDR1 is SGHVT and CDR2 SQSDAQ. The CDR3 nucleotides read TGTGCCAGCAGCTTAGGACCCCAGGGTTCGCTGTTTTTT. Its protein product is CASSLGPQGSLFF.

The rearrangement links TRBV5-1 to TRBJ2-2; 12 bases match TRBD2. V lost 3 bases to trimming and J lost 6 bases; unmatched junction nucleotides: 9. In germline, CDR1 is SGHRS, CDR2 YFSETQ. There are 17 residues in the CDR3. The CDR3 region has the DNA TGCGCCAGCAGCTCCCTAGCGGGGGGGCCGATGGCCGGGGAGCTGTTTTTT. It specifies CASSSLAGGPMAGELFF.

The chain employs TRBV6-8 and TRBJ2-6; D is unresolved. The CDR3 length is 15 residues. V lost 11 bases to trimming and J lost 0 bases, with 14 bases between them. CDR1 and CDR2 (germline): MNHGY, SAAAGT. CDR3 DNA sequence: TGTGCCGAGGACGGCGGCGACTCTGGGGCCAACGTCCTGACTTTC. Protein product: CAEDGGDSGANVLTF.

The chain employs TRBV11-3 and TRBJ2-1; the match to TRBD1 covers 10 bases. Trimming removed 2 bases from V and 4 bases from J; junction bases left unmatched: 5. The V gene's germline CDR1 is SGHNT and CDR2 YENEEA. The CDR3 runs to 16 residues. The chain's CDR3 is CASSLWWDRGYNEQFF. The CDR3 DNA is TGTGCCAGCAGCTTATGGTGGGACAGGGGTTACAATGAGCAGTTCTTC.

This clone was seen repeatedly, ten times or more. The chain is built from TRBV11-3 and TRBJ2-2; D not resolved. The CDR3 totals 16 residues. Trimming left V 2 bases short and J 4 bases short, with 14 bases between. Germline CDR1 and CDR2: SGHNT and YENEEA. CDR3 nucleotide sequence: TGTGCCAGCAGCTTATCAGGTCTAGAAATCACCGGGGAGCTGTTTTTT. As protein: CASSLSGLEITGELFF.

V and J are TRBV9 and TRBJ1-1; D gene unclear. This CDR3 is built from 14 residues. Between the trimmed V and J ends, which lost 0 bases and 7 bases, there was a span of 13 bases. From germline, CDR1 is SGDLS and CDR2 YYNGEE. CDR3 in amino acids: CASSVDPHEFEAFF. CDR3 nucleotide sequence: TGTGCCAGCAGCGTAGACCCACACGAATTTGAAGCTTTCTTT. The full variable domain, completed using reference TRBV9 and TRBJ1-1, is DSGVTQTPKHLITATGQRVTLRCSPRSGDLSVYWYQQSLDQGLQFLIQYYNGEERAKGNILERFSAQQFPDLHSELNLSSLELGDSALYFCASSVDPHEFEAFFGQGTRLTVV.

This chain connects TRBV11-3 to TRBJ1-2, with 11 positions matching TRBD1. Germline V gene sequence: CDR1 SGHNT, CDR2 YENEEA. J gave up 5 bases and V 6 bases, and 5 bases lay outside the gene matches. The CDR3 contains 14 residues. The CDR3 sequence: CASRGQGERYGYTF. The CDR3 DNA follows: TGTGCCAGCAGGGGACAGGGGGAGAGGTATGGCTACACCTTC.

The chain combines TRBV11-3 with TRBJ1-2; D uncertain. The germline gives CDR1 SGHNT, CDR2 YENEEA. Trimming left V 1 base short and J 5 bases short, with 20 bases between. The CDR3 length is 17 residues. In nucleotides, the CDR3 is TGTGCCAGCAGCTTAGGCACGATCCCGGGCGGTGTATATGGCTACACCTTC. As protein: CASSLGTIPGGVYGYTF.

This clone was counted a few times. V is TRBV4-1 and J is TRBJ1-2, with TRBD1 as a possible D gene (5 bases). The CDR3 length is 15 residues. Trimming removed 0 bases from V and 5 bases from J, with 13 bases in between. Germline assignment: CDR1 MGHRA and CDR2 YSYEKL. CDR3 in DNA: TGCGCCAGCAGCCAAGATGAGAGGACAACATATGGCTACACCTTC. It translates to CASSQDERTTYGYTF.

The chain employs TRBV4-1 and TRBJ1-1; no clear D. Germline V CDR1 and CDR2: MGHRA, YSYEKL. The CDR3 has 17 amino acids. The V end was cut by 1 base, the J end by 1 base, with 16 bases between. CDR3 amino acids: CASSQVGSLSRNTEAFF. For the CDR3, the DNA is TGCGCCAGCAGCCAAGTGGGCAGCCTATCCAGGAACACTGAAGCTTTCTTT.

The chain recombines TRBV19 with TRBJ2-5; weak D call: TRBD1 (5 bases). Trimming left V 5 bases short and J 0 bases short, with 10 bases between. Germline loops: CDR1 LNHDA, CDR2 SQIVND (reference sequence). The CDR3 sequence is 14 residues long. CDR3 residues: CASSPQGNQETQYF. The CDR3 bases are TGTGCCAGTAGTCCTCAGGGAAACCAAGAGACCCAGTACTTC. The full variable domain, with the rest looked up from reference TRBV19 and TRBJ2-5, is DGGITQSPKYLFRKEGQNVTLSCEQNLNHDAMYWYRQDPGQGLRLIYYSQIVNDFQKGDIAEGYSVSREKKESFPLTVTSAQKNPTAFYLCASSPQGNQETQYFGPGTRLLVL.

The CDR3: CASSHPGRPYEQYF. CDR3 nucleotide sequence: TGTGCCAGCTCACACCCGGGACGTCCCTACGAGCAGTACTTC. The rearrangement joins TRBV18 to TRBJ2-7, with D perhaps given as TRBD1 or TRBD2 (5 bases each). CDR1 is KGHSH, CDR2 LQKENI, per germline. The CDR3 covers 14 residues. Deletions cut 4 bases from V and 2 bases from J, with 12 bases between.

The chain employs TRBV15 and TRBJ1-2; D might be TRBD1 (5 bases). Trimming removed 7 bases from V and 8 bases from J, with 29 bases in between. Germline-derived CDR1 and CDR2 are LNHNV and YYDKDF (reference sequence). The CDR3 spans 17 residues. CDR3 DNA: TGTGCCACCACCACAACTAGGGACCACCACAAACCTTGGGGCTACACCTTC. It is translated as CATTTTRDHHKPWGYTF.

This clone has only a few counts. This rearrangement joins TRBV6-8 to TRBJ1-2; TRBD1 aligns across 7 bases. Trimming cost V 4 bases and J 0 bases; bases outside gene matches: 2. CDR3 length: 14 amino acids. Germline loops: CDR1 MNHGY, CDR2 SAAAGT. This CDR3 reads CASSLDRANYGYTF. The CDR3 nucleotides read TGTGCCAGCAGTTTAGACAGGGCTAACTATGGCTACACCTTC.

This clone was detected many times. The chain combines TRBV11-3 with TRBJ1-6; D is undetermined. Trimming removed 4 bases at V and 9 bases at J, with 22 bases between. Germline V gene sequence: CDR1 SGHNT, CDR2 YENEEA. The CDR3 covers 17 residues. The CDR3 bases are TGTGCCAGCAGCTCCGGGCTTAACGGGCCGGCCCTTTCACCCCTCCACTTT. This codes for CASSSGLNGPALSPLHF.

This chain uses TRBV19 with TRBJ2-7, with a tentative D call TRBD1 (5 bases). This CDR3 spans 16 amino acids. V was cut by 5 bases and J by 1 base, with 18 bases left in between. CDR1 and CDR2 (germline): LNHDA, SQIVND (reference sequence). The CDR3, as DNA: TGTGCCAGTAGTGCCATCAGGGTACCTAAATCCTACGAGCAGTACGTC. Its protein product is CASSAIRVPKSYEQYV.